What follows describes a single T cell receptor beta chain. Recruited during active infection, patients (from Seattle) were subsequently followed longitudinally. Germline lookup yields CDR1 SGHAT and CDR2 FQNNGV. There are 16 residues in the CDR3. With V trimmed by 6 bases and J by 4 bases, 9 bases remained unmatched. This sample is part of a study of blood T cell repertoires in COVID-19. Across the study: Nucleic acid was either cDNA or gDNA, and it came from T cells, B-cell-depleted T cells, or PBMCs.

As handled by the study authors: Reference gene primer amplification gave estimated nucleated cell counts. Assay used: immunoSEQ multiplex PCR; TCRdb lists only in-frame clones, some missing. That table gives V, J and clone size, and the DNA gave D and trimming. The data show roughly 84,000 clones, approximately 78% seen once. This TCR derives from a man between 60 and 75 years old with COVID-19, enrolled during active disease. The chain carries TRBV11-2 and TRBJ2-1, with 10 bases aligning to TRBD2. Material: peripheral blood. The CDR3 here is CASRPPGTSVYNEQFF. The CDR3, as DNA: TGTGCCAGCAGACCGCCCGGGACTAGCGTTTACAATGAGCAGTTCTTC.